This is a list of T cell receptor beta chains from one sample in a study of blood T cell repertoires in COVID-19. Here immunoSEQ multiplex PCR was the method, and the copy in TCRdb shows in-frame clones only, minus some. The table includes 65,000 to 70,000 clones, just under 80% detected once. Input material: peripheral blood. The receptors shown here come from a woman in her sixties or seventies with acute or convalescent COVID-19. CDR3s include the opening cysteine and the closing phenylalanine or tryptophan. D genes are given only for firm matches. A clone size is listed for some rows: how often the clone was seen (once, few, many), or a class if it is expanded.

CASSLRGPGETQYF	TGTGCCAGCAGTTTGAGGGGGCCTGGAGAGACCCAGTACTTC	TRBD1	TRBV28	few	TRBJ2-5
CAHTRVSYNEQFF	TGTGCCCATACCCGGGTGTCCTACAATGAGCAGTTCTTC	.	TRBV30	.	TRBJ2-1
CASRTQRGFTYEQYF	TGTGCCAGCAGAACCCAAAGGGGCTTTACCTACGAGCAGTACTTC	.	TRBV13	once	TRBJ2-7
CASSLRTLGDTIYF	TGTGCCAGCAGCTTAAGAACTTTGGGAGACACCATATATTTT	.	TRBV7-9	.	TRBJ1-3
CASSPGLGQTYNEQFF	TGTGCCAGCAGCCCAGGTTTGGGCCAAACTTACAATGAGCAGTTCTTC	.	TRBV7-9	once	TRBJ2-1
CASSLSRDTIYF	TGTGCCAGCAGTTTGAGCCGAGACACCATATATTTT	.	TRBV7-9	.	TRBJ1-3
CAATGTGGRYEQYF	TGTGCCGCCACCGGGACAGGGGGAAGATACGAGCAGTACTTC	TRBD1	TRBV10-3	.	TRBJ2-7
CASSLGGTSGSYEQYF	TGCGCCAGCAGCTTGGGAGGGACTAGCGGTTCCTACGAGCAGTACTTC	TRBD2	TRBV5-1	.	TRBJ2-7
CASSQTGQGVYGYTF	TGTGCCAGCTCCCAAACGGGACAGGGAGTTTATGGCTACACCTTC	TRBD1	TRBV18	once	TRBJ1-2
CASNYQGSTEAFF	TGTGCCAGCAATTATCAGGGATCCACTGAAGCTTTCTTT	.	TRBV2	.	TRBJ1-1
CASSPWALGQPQHF	TGTGCCAGCAGTCCTTGGGCCCTCGGTCAGCCCCAGCATTTT	.	TRBV27	.	TRBJ1-5
CASSPRRRTAGYGYTF	TGTGCCAGCAGCCCGCGGCGAAGGACAGCCGGCTATGGCTACACCTTC	.	TRBV3-1/TRBV3-2	.	TRBJ1-2
CASSQESRSGANVLTF	TGCGCCAGCAGCCAAGAGAGCAGGTCTGGGGCCAACGTCCTGACTTTC	.	TRBV4-3	once	TRBJ2-6
CASSFSQGRDNYGYTF	TGTGCCAGCAGCTTTTCACAGGGTCGAGATAACTATGGCTACACCTTC	.	TRBV7-2	few	TRBJ1-2
CASSTSQGANEKLFF	TGTGCCAGCTCAACTTCACAGGGGGCTAATGAAAAACTGTTTTTT	TRBD1	TRBV18	.	TRBJ1-4
CASSEGPGNYGYTF	TGTGCCAGCAGTGAAGGCCCAGGGAACTATGGCTACACCTTC	.	TRBV6-1	.	TRBJ1-2
CASSRQGTDTQYF	TGTGCCAGCAGCCGACAGGGGACAGATACGCAGTATTTT	TRBD1	TRBV6-5	.	TRBJ2-3
CASRWTGGTDTQYF	TGTGCCAGTAGATGGACAGGGGGCACAGATACGCAGTATTTT	TRBD1	TRBV19	.	TRBJ2-3
CAGDLILAKLGGWVNEKLFF	TGTGCCGGAGACCTCATCTTAGCAAAGTTGGGGGGTTGGGTCAATGAAAAACTGTTTTTT	.	TRBV7-3	.	TRBJ1-4
CATSDGQGRETQYF	TGTGCCACCAGTGACGGACAGGGGAGGGAGACCCAGTACTTC	TRBD1	TRBV24-1	.	TRBJ2-5
CASRGRRDGTEAFF	TGCGCCAGCAGGGGGCGGAGGGATGGCACTGAAGCTTTCTTT	.	TRBV5-1	.	TRBJ1-1
CASSLGGGSPAGTYEQYF	TGCGCCAGCAGCTTGGGAGGAGGGTCCCCAGCGGGCACCTACGAGCAGTACTTC	.	TRBV5-1	.	TRBJ2-7
CASSPWTGENEKLFF	TGTGCCAGCAGCCCCTGGACAGGGGAAAATGAAAAACTGTTTTTT	TRBD1	TRBV7-2	few	TRBJ1-4
CAITGATGGAFGYTF	TGTGCCATCACGGGGGCGACAGGGGGCGCTTTTGGCTACACCTTC	TRBD1	TRBV10-3	.	TRBJ1-2
CASSQFVSTEAFF	TGTGCCAGCAGCCAATTTGTGAGCACTGAAGCTTTCTTT	.	TRBV3-1/TRBV3-2	.	TRBJ1-1
CASKAGAPEAFF	TGTGCCAGCAAAGCAGGGGCCCCTGAAGCTTTCTTT	.	TRBV7-9	.	TRBJ1-1
CASSPRTGGGYGYTF	TGTGCCAGCAGTCCACGGACAGGGGGCGGCTATGGCTACACCTTC	TRBD1	TRBV27	.	TRBJ1-2
CASSLGGRRRNEQFF	TGTGCCAGCAGTTTAGGGGGGAGGAGAAGAAATGAGCAGTTCTTC	.	TRBV27	.	TRBJ2-1
CASSVSPGAGEGYTF	TGTGCCAGCAGCGTTAGTCCAGGCGCCGGGGAGGGCTACACCTTC	.	TRBV9	few	TRBJ1-2
CASSSYRGTSGNTIYF	TGTGCCAGTAGTTCATACAGGGGCACCTCTGGAAACACCATATATTTT	TRBD1	TRBV19	.	TRBJ1-3
CASSPTGTGATYEQYF	TGTGCCAGCAGCCCCACCGGGACAGGGGCCACCTACGAGCAGTACTTC	TRBD1	TRBV7-3	.	TRBJ2-7
CAMQGGPEGVNTEAFF	TGTGCCATGCAGGGGGGTCCGGAGGGAGTGAACACTGAAGCTTTCTTT	TRBD1	TRBV7-9	.	TRBJ1-1
CAIRPTGTGGGTDTQYF	TGTGCCATCAGGCCTACCGGGACAGGGGGAGGCACAGATACGCAGTATTTT	TRBD1	TRBV10-3	.	TRBJ2-3
CASSLEQVPDTQYF	TGCGCCAGCAGCTTGGAACAGGTTCCAGATACGCAGTATTTT	.	TRBV5-1	medium-sized	TRBJ2-3
CASSLGRASYSNQPQHF	TGTGCCAGCAGCTTGGGCAGGGCGAGCTATAGCAATCAGCCCCAGCATTTT	.	TRBV5-6	.	TRBJ1-5